This T cell receptor (beta chain) appears in the sequencing data of a study of radiotherapy plus CTLA-4 blockade in lung cancer. Only in-frame clones appear in the TCRdb table, and some are missing; sequencing was by immunoSEQ multiplex PCR. Of about 80,000 clones listed, approximately 86% were seen once; the top ten hold less than 0.9%. Germline CDR1 SGDLS, CDR2 YYNGEE. The ends lost 2 bases at V and 3 bases at J; junction bases unmatched: 3. The CDR3 covers 15 residues. The sequence derives from a human donor with non-small cell lung cancer who had stable disease on radiotherapy plus ipilimumab. The material was peripheral blood, obtained from a patient treated with radiotherapy plus ipilimumab. V is TRBV9 and J is TRBJ2-1; 9 bases agree with TRBD1. For the CDR3, the DNA is TGTGCCAGCAGCGTGGGACAGGGTTACTACAATGAGCAGTTCTTC. Protein sequence: CASSVGQGYYNEQFF.